Here is one T cell receptor beta chain with its context. What it binds is unknown. This specimen comes from a study of radiation and T cells in renal cell carcinoma. Across the whole study: Nephrectomy followed 15 Gy stereotactic body radiation by 4 weeks.

TCRdb keeps only in-frame clones here, not all; method: immunoSEQ multiplex PCR. The table lists 90,000 to 95,000 clones, 82% of them singletons. The germline V gene encodes CDR1 LNHDA and CDR2 SQIVND (reference sequence). The V gene lost 5 bases and the J gene lost 7 bases, with 14 bases spanning the gap. The CDR3 is 14 amino acids. Time point given: baseline pretreatment blood. Specified treatment: 15 Gy SBRT to primary tumor, nephrectomy 4 weeks later. Radiation-treated patients gave blood at baseline, week 2 and week 4. Regarding the study as a whole: Without pretreatment biopsies, baseline tumor clonotype presence was undetermined. In blood, top tumor clones expanded by 2 weeks, shrinking by 4.

This sequence originates from a man aged 60 to 69 with renal cell carcinoma. The chain links TRBV19 to TRBJ1-4; D gene ambiguous. The material was blood, obtained from a patient whose treatment included radiotherapy and nephrectomy. The CDR3 loop reads CASSEVMGSEKLFF. The CDR3 nucleotides are TGTGCCAGTAGTGAGGTCATGGGGTCTGAAAAACTGTTTTTT.